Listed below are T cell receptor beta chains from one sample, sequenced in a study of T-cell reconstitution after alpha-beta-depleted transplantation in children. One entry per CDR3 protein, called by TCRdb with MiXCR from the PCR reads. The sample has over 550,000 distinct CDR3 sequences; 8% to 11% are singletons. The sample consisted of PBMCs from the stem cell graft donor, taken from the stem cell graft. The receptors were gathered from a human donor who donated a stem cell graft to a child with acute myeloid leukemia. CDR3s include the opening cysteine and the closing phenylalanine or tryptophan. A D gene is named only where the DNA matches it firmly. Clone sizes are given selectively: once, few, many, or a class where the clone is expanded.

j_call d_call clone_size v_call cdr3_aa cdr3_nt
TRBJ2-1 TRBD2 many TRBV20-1 CSARGLAVPSYNEQFF TGCAGTGCTAGAGGACTAGCGGTTCCCTCCTACAATGAGCAGTTCTTC
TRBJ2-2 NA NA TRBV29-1 CSVGPQGATGELFF TGCAGCGTCGGCCCACAGGGAGCCACCGGGGAGCTGTTTTTT
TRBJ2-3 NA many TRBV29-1 CSVEAITDTQYF TGCAGCGTTGAAGCCATCACAGATACGCAGTATTTT
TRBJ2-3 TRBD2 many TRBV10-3 CAIRSTSPTDTQYF TGTGCCATCAGATCGACTAGCCCCACAGATACGCAGTATTTT
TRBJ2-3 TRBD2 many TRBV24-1 CATSDLREGREDTQYF TGTGCCACCAGTGATTTGCGGGAGGGCCGAGAGGATACGCAGTATTTT
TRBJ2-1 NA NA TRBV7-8 CASSPVGSEQFF TGTGCCAGCAGCCCCGTAGGGTCCGAGCAGTTCTTC
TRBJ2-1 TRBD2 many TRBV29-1 CSVTEWGEGPYNEQFF TGCAGCGTTACCGAATGGGGGGAGGGCCCCTACAATGAGCAGTTCTTC
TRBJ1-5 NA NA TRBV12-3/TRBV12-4 CASSWRGRGVSNQPQHF TGTGCCAGCAGTTGGAGGGGCAGGGGTGTTAGCAATCAGCCCCAGCATTTT
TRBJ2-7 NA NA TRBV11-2 CASSLYTNPKGSEQYF TGTGCCAGCAGCTTGTACACTAACCCCAAAGGTTCCGAGCAGTACTTC
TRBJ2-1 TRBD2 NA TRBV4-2 CASSPGQTSGHNEQFF TGTGCCAGCAGCCCGGGTCAAACTAGCGGCCACAATGAGCAGTTCTTC